This T cell receptor beta chain appears in the sequencing data of a study of blood T cells in healthy people across ages. A J-beta primer mix and a sample-barcoded 5' primer were used in a second PCR of roughly 6 to 11 cycles. TCRdb redid the calling of the 5' RACE reads with MiXCR, one entry per CDR3 protein. The sample gives 700,000 to 850,000 distinct CDR3 sequences, about 55% of which show up once; around 41% is in the top ten. Whole-study results and caveats: Estimates based on one million T cells were treated as lower bounds.

To note about this clonotype: Its specificity is not known.

The sample comprised blood. This TCR was sampled from a man of 80 years or more in good health.

The DNA for the CDR3 is TGCGCCAGCAGCGGGGACAGGGGGAACGACAATGAGCAGTTCTTC. Protein: CASSGDRGNDNEQFF. This chain links TRBV5-1 with TRBJ2-1; 11 bases are shared with TRBD1. CDR3 length: 15 residues. Germline trimming cut 4 bases from V and 5 bases from J; bases unmatched to any gene: 5. Germline V gene sequence: CDR1 SGHRS, CDR2 YFSETQ. Combining the CDR3 with reference TRBV5-1 and TRBJ2-1 gives the whole variable domain KAGVTQTPRYLIKTRGQQVTLSCSPISGHRSVSWYQQTPGQGLQFLFEYFSETQRNKGNFPGRFSGRQFSNSRSEMNVSTLELGDSALYLCASSGDRGNDNEQFFGPGTRLTVL.